These 30 T cell receptor beta chains came from one sample sequenced in a study of blood T cell repertoires in COVID-19. Here immunoSEQ multiplex PCR was the method, and the copy in TCRdb shows in-frame clones only, minus some. This table has about 290,000 clones, around nine tenths appearing once. The sample was peripheral blood. The receptors shown here come from a woman in her twenties or thirties with COVID-19, enrolled during active disease.

V gene TRBV7-9 combines with J gene TRBJ2-1; no clear D gene. The CDR3 is 14 residues long. Trimming removed 5 bases from V and 0 bases from J, with 8 bases in between. Germline CDR1 is SEHNR and CDR2 is FQNEAQ (reference sequence). CDR3 in amino acids: CASSPVSSYNEQFF. The CDR3 DNA follows: TGTGCCAGCAGCCCCGTGAGCTCCTACAATGAGCAGTTCTTC.

This chain connects TRBV6-1 to TRBJ1-3, with 7 nucleotides matching TRBD1. This CDR3 contains 13 residues. CDR1 and CDR2 from the germline V gene are MNHNS and SASEGT. The V segment lost 3 bases and the J segment 4 bases; nucleotides outside the gene matches: 0. CDR3 sequence reads: CASSETGGNTIYF. The DNA for the CDR3 is TGTGCCAGCAGTGAGACAGGGGGAAACACCATATATTTT.

This chain links TRBV12-3 or TRBV12-4 with TRBJ2-2; D unresolved. The CDR3 extends over 12 amino acids. Trimming shortened V by 6 bases and J by 2 bases, and 4 bases separated the two germline ends. CDR3 sequence reads: CASSLNTGELFF. The CDR3 nucleotides read TGTGCCAGCAGCCTTAACACCGGGGAGCTGTTTTTT.

CDR3 nucleotide sequence: TGTGCCAGCAGCCCCCGGGACTTCGGCACAGATACGCAGTATTTT. Protein product: CASSPRDFGTDTQYF. The chain combines TRBV13 with TRBJ2-3, with TRBD2 as a possible D gene (6 bases). In germline, CDR1 is PRHDT, CDR2 FYEKMQ (reference sequence). The CDR3 spans 15 residues. Trimming shortened V by 5 bases and J by 1 base, and 13 bases separated the two germline ends. Filled out from reference TRBV13 and TRBJ2-3, the complete variable domain reads AAGVIQSPRHLIKEKRETATLKCYPIPRHDTVYWYQQGPGQDPQFLISFYEKMQSDKGSIPDRFSAQQFSDYHSELNMSSLELGDSALYFCASSPRDFGTDTQYFGPGTRLTVL.

The rearrangement joins TRBV5-1 to TRBJ2-3, with D perhaps matching TRBD2 (5 bases). The V gene's germline CDR1 is SGHRS and CDR2 YFSETQ. With 3 bases removed from V and 1 base from J, the gap between germline ends came to 9 bases. This CDR3 region has 14 residues. The CDR3 sequence is CASSWSGRTDTQYF. CDR3 bases: TGCGCCAGCAGCTGGAGCGGCCGCACAGATACGCAGTATTTT.

The chain recombines TRBV6-6 with TRBJ1-6, with TRBD1 matching 7 bases. CDR1 and CDR2 from the germline V gene are MNHNY and SVGAGI (reference sequence). The CDR3 is 12 residues long. Trimming took 11 bases from V and 10 from J; bases not matched to a gene: 8. The CDR3 coding sequence is TGTGCCTCTTCGTTGGGACAGTCACCCCTCCACTTT. This sequence encodes CASSLGQSPLHF.

V is TRBV5-1 and J is TRBJ2-3, with TRBD2 identical over 8 bases. Trimming cost V 2 bases and J 6 bases; bases outside gene matches: 11. CDR1 is SGHRS, CDR2 YFSETQ, per germline. The CDR3 has 16 residues. DNA for the CDR3: TGCGCCAGCAGCTTTTTAGCTAAATCGGGAGGGGATACGCAGTATTTT. Translation: CASSFLAKSGGDTQYF.

The chain links TRBV7-9 to TRBJ1-2, with a weak D call TRBD1 (6 bases). The germline V and J ends were trimmed by 3 bases and 8 bases, with 13 bases remaining between them. CDR1 and CDR2 (germline): SEHNR, FQNEAQ (reference sequence). This CDR3 has 13 amino acids. CDR3 DNA: TGTGCCAGCAGCTTGGGGACATTGGGAGGCTACACCTTC. Translation gives CASSLGTLGGYTF.

This chain links TRBV5-1 with TRBJ1-2; D is ambiguous. Trimming pared 1 base from V and 2 bases from J, leaving 12 bases between. Germline-derived CDR1 and CDR2 are SGHRS and YFSETQ. The CDR3 spans 15 residues. The CDR3 region has the DNA TGCGCCAGCAGCTTGCTTGCGAGCACCAACTATGGCTACACCTTC. The encoded protein is CASSLLASTNYGYTF.

V gene TRBV27 combines with J gene TRBJ2-2; no clear D gene. Trimming pared 6 bases from V and 1 base from J, leaving 12 bases between. This CDR3 comprises 15 residues. CDR1 MNHEY and CDR2 SMNVEV come from the germline V gene (reference sequence). This chain's CDR3 is CASRLERLNTGELFF. In nucleotides, the CDR3 is TGTGCCAGCAGATTAGAGCGATTGAACACCGGGGAGCTGTTTTTT.

The J gene is TRBJ2-5, the V gene TRBV5-6; D is unresolved. V was clipped by 2 bases and J by 7 bases, with 9 bases between them. CDR1 and CDR2 (germline): SGHDT, YYEEEE. This CDR3 is built from 12 residues. The CDR3 DNA sequence: TGTGCCAGCAGCTTCCAGGATTCGACCCAGTACTTC. Its protein is CASSFQDSTQYF. The full variable domain, in which reference TRBV5-6 and TRBJ2-5 provide the parts outside the CDR3, is DAGVTQSPTHLIKTRGQQVTLRCSPKSGHDTVSWYQQALGQGPQFIFQYYEEEERQRGNFPDRFSGHQFPNYSSELNVNALLLGDSALYLCASSFQDSTQYFGPGTRLLVL.

This rearrangement joins TRBV7-8 to TRBJ1-2, with 8 bases aligning to TRBD1. Germline V CDR1 and CDR2: SGHVS, FQNEAQ. Losses at the gene ends were 5 bases for V and 7 bases for J; bases not matched to a gene: 3. The length of the CDR3 is 12 residues. CDR3 loop: CASSADRGGYTF. In nucleotides, the CDR3 is TGTGCCAGCAGCGCAGACAGGGGTGGCTACACCTTC.

The chain joins TRBV4-1 to TRBJ2-1; 14 nucleotides agree with TRBD2. There are 19 residues in the CDR3. The trim removed 1 base at V and 7 bases at J, leaving 12 bases unmatched. From germline, CDR1 is MGHRA and CDR2 YSYEKL. The CDR3 region is CASSQVVPGLAGDENEQFF. The CDR3 nucleotides read TGCGCCAGCAGCCAAGTCGTCCCGGGACTAGCGGGGGACGAAAATGAGCAGTTCTTC.

The V call is TRBV7-2, the J call TRBJ1-2, with D uncertain. CDR1 is SGHTA and CDR2 is FQGNSA in the germline V gene. The CDR3 loop spans 12 amino acids. V lost 4 bases, J lost 8 bases, and 11 bases lay in between. The CDR3 is CASSSRTGGYTF. CDR3 DNA: TGTGCCAGCAGCTCACGGACTGGGGGCTACACCTTC.

This clone has only one observation. The chain is built from TRBV29-1 and TRBJ2-3, with TRBD2 matching over 10 bases. Germline values: CDR1 SQVTM, CDR2 ANQGSEA. With 6 bases clipped from V and 1 base from J, the junction kept 4 bases outside the gene matches. The CDR3 contains 14 residues. The CDR3 DNA follows: TGCAGCGTGGCCGGGACTAGCGGCACAGATACGCAGTATTTT. It yields the protein CSVAGTSGTDTQYF.

This clone was seen once. The chain combines TRBV10-1 with TRBJ1-2, with D unresolved. The V and J ends lost 0 bases and 8 bases respectively, with 10 bases between them. This CDR3 is built from 13 residues. The germline V gene encodes CDR1 WNHNN and CDR2 SYGVQD (reference sequence). The CDR3 loop reads CASSESRREGYTF. The CDR3, as DNA: TGCGCCAGCAGTGAGTCCCGACGGGAGGGCTACACCTTC.

This sequence joins TRBV6-5 and TRBJ2-5; 8 bases agree with TRBD2. The CDR3 runs 13 residues. The V segment lost 8 bases and the J segment 5 bases; nucleotides outside the gene matches: 7. Per the germline V gene, CDR1 is MNHEY and CDR2 is SVGAGI. Here the CDR3 reads CASGGTRRETQYF. The CDR3 DNA sequence: TGTGCCAGCGGGGGGACTAGAAGGGAGACCCAGTACTTC.

The chain couples TRBV12-3 or TRBV12-4 to TRBJ2-7; perhaps TRBD2 as D (6 bases). V lost 8 bases and J lost 5, with 13 bases in between. The CDR3 contains 12 residues. The CDR3 protein is CASSETSNEQYF. DNA of the CDR3: TGTGCCAGCTCTGAGACTAGTAACGAGCAGTACTTC.

Details on this clone: The junction departs from the called germline gene at one end, perhaps through a read error. The J gene is TRBJ2-7, the V gene TRBV3-1 (or the pseudogene TRBV3-2); D gene unclear. The CDR3 totals 13 residues. Per germline, CDR1 LGHDT and CDR2 YNNKEL (reference sequence). The CDR3 DNA sequence: TGTGCCAGCAGCCAAGAAAGTCCCCAGGCATGGTGCTTC. It specifies CASSQESPQAWCF.

This rearrangement joins TRBV30 to TRBJ1-4, with a possible D match to TRBD1 (5 bases). The CDR3 runs to 15 residues. Germline values: CDR1 GTSNPN, CDR2 SVGIG (reference sequence). V gave up 0 bases and J gave up 3 bases, with 11 bases separating them. The CDR3 coding sequence is TGTGCCTGGAGTGTACAGGCGGGGGCTAATGAAAAACTGTTTTTT. This codes for CAWSVQAGANEKLFF.

The chain couples TRBV7-9 to TRBJ1-3; maybe TRBD1 (5 bases). Germline-derived CDR1 and CDR2 are SEHNR and FQNEAQ (reference sequence). The length of the CDR3 is 16 residues. Trimming shortened V by 1 base and J by 2 bases, and 12 bases separated the two germline ends. The CDR3 reads CASSLGQGLTGNTIYF. As DNA, the CDR3 is TGTGCCAGCAGCTTAGGGCAGGGTTTGACTGGAAACACCATATATTTT.

The CDR3 loop is CASSPQSGSGNTIYF. The CDR3, as DNA: TGTGCCAGTAGTCCCCAATCGGGGTCTGGAAACACCATATATTTT. The J gene is TRBJ1-3, the V gene TRBV19; D is unclear. The CDR3 extends over 15 amino acids. V lost 5 bases and J lost 1, with 12 bases in between. Germline V gives CDR1 LNHDA, CDR2 SQIVND (reference sequence). The variable domain in full, with the rest retrieved from reference TRBV19 and TRBJ1-3, is DGGITQSPKYLFRKEGQNVTLSCEQNLNHDAMYWYRQDPGQGLRLIYYSQIVNDFQKGDIAEGYSVSREKKESFPLTVTSAQKNPTAFYLCASSPQSGSGNTIYFGEGSWLTVV.

The chain is built from TRBV10-2 and TRBJ2-3, with TRBD2 matching 10 bases. CDR1 and CDR2 (germline): WSHSY, SAAADI. V lost 6 bases, J lost 5 bases, and 5 bases stayed unmatched. The CDR3 runs 14 residues. CDR3 loop: CASRERGGKDTQYF. The CDR3 nucleotides are TGCGCCAGCAGGGAGCGGGGGGGCAAAGATACGCAGTATTTT.

Concerning this clone: The sample contains more than one DNA sequence encoding this CDR3. The chain combines TRBV18 with TRBJ1-2; 7 positions match TRBD1. The germline V gene encodes CDR1 KGHSH and CDR2 LQKENI. The CDR3 totals 13 residues. J lost 7 bases, V lost 3 bases, and 5 bases had no gene match. The CDR3 DNA reads as TGTGCCAGCTCACCCGACAGGGCAGGTGGCTACACCTTC. Translated: CASSPDRAGGYTF. The full variable domain, completed using reference TRBV18 and TRBJ1-2, is NAGVMQNPRHLVRRRGQEARLRCSPMKGHSHVYWYRQLPEEGLKFMVYLQKENIIDESGMPKERFSAEFPKEGPSILRIQQVVRGDSAAYFCASSPDRAGGYTFGSGTRLTVV.

The gene calls are TRBV7-6 and TRBJ1-1; D is unresolved. The germline V and J ends were trimmed by 5 bases and 3 bases, with 16 bases remaining between them. Germline assignment: CDR1 SGHVS and CDR2 FNYEAQ. The CDR3 sequence is 15 residues long. The CDR3 protein is CASSDPGRRDTEAFF. CDR3 bases: TGTGCCAGCAGCGACCCGGGTAGGCGGGACACTGAAGCTTTCTTT.

V usage is TRBV5-1 and J usage is TRBJ1-4; TRBD1 matches at 7 bases. The length of the CDR3 is 13 residues. Germline V lookup: CDR1 SGHRS, CDR2 YFSETQ. V lost 5 bases, J lost 8 bases, and 6 bases stayed unmatched. The CDR3 region is CASRTGVGEKLFF. The CDR3 coding sequence is TGCGCCAGCAGAACAGGGGTAGGAGAAAAACTGTTTTTT.

The chain joins TRBV5-1 to TRBJ2-7; TRBD1 matches 8 bases. This CDR3 is 14 amino acids long. With 0 bases clipped from V and 3 bases from J, the junction kept 2 bases outside the gene matches. Germline V gives CDR1 SGHRS, CDR2 YFSETQ. The chain's CDR3 is CASSLGQGNYEQYF. Written as DNA, the CDR3 is TGCGCCAGCAGCTTGGGACAGGGGAACTACGAGCAGTACTTC. The full variable domain, its missing parts supplied by reference TRBV5-1 and TRBJ2-7, is KAGVTQTPRYLIKTRGQQVTLSCSPISGHRSVSWYQQTPGQGLQFLFEYFSETQRNKGNFPGRFSGRQFSNSRSEMNVSTLELGDSALYLCASSLGQGNYEQYFGPGTRLTVT.

The rearrangement links TRBV5-5 to TRBJ2-1; TRBD2 agrees at 11 bases. Trimming at V came to 3 bases and at J to 0 bases, leaving 14 bases not matched to a gene. Germline CDR1 is SGHKS and CDR2 is YYEKEE (reference sequence). The CDR3 has 20 residues. DNA of the CDR3: TGTGCCAGCAGCTCACCGGGACTAGCGGCCCCGCAACTCTCCTACAATGAGCAGTTCTTC. Its protein is CASSSPGLAAPQLSYNEQFF.

This chain uses TRBV4-1 with TRBJ2-7, with TRBD1 as a possible D gene (6 bases). Germline values: CDR1 MGHRA, CDR2 YSYEKL. The V end was cut by 0 bases, the J end by 3 bases, with 12 bases between. The CDR3 covers 15 residues. The CDR3 protein is CASSQDGQGYYEQYF. CDR3 DNA sequence: TGCGCCAGCAGCCAAGATGGGCAGGGGTACTACGAGCAGTACTTC.

V usage is TRBV5-5 and J usage is TRBJ1-2; 7 bases fit TRBD1. The CDR3 is 17 residues long. Germline V gives CDR1 SGHKS, CDR2 YYEKEE (reference sequence). J gave up 0 bases and V 7 bases, and 15 bases lay outside the gene matches. CDR3: CASCRTIGTATNYGYTF. Here the CDR3 DNA reads TGTGCCAGCTGCCGGACTATTGGGACAGCGACTAACTATGGCTACACCTTC.